Many counts were recorded for the clone carrying this TCR beta chain. Its antigen is unknown. The data were taken from a study of T cells in Graves' hyperthyroidism and ophthalmopathy. Study-wide points: Ophthalmopathy, which appeared later, was predicted by the model a median 6.5 months before onset.

The germline V gene has CDR1 SNHLY and CDR2 FYNNEI. Trimming stripped 3 bases from V and 4 bases from J, with 9 bases between. CDR3 length: 14 residues. Researchers amplified the TCR beta CDR3 regions from RNA transcripts. Using the HTBI primer set, a first-round RT-PCR was run on the TCR CDR3. Each CDR3 protein is one row after TCRdb ran MiXCR on the multiplex PCR reads. The repertoire includes 250,000 to 350,000 distinct CDR3 sequences, approximately 17% of them detected once, and around 34% sits in the top ten. The chain is built from TRBV2 and TRBJ2-2; tentatively, D is TRBD2 (7 bases). This receptor was obtained from a man aged 30-40 years with Graves' hyperthyroidism. Sequenced material: blood. The CDR3 coding sequence is TGTGCCAGCAGTGAGAGGGGGGGCACCGGGGAGCTGTTTTTT. Translated, it gives CASSERGGTGELFF. Full variable domain (rest looked up from reference TRBV2 and TRBJ2-2): EPEVTQTPSHQVTQMGQEVILRCVPISNHLYFYWYRQILGQKVEFLVSFYNNEISEKSEIFDDQFSVERPDGSNFTLKIRSTKLEDSAMYFCASSERGGTGELFFGEGSRLTVL.